Sequencing of this TCR beta chain was carried out in a study of blood T cell repertoires in COVID-19. For the study at large: Samples taken during acute and convalescent COVID-19 were collected in the United States, Italy and Spain. The analysed material was cDNA or gDNA that came from T cells, B-cell-depleted T cells, or PBMCs.

The CDR3 runs to 14 residues. Germline V gene sequence: CDR1 SGHRS, CDR2 YFSETQ. V shed 2 bases and J shed 1 base, with 9 bases lying between them. Original data processing: From reference gene primer amplification, estimates of nucleated cell counts were derived. Some clones are missing from TCRdb's copy, which holds only in-frame ones; the method was immunoSEQ multiplex PCR. That table furnishes V, J and clone size, whereas the DNA furnished D and trimming. The table lists roughly 50,000 clones, 75% to 80% of them singletons. The source is a human donor with active or convalescent COVID-19. The donor label of this sample is uncertain. The chain is built from TRBV5-1 and TRBJ2-5; the D gene is possibly TRBD1 (5 bases). Material: peripheral blood. This CDR3 reads CASSFGAGQETQYF. DNA of the CDR3: TGCGCCAGCAGCTTTGGGGCAGGCCAAGAGACCCAGTACTTC.